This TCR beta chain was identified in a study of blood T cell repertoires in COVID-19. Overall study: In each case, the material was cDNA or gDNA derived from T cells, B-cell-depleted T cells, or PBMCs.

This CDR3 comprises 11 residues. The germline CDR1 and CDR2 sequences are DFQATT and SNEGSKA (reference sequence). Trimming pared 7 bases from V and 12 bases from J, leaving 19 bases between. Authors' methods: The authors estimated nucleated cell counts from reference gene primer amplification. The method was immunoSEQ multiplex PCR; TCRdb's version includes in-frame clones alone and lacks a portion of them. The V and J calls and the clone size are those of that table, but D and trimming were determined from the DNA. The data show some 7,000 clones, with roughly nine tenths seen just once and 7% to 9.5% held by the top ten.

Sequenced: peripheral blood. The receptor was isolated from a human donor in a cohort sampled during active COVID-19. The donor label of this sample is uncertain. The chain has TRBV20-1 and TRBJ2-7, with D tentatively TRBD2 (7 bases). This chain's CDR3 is CSGFGGGGLYF. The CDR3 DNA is TGCAGTGGATTCGGGGGAGGGGGTCTGTACTTC.